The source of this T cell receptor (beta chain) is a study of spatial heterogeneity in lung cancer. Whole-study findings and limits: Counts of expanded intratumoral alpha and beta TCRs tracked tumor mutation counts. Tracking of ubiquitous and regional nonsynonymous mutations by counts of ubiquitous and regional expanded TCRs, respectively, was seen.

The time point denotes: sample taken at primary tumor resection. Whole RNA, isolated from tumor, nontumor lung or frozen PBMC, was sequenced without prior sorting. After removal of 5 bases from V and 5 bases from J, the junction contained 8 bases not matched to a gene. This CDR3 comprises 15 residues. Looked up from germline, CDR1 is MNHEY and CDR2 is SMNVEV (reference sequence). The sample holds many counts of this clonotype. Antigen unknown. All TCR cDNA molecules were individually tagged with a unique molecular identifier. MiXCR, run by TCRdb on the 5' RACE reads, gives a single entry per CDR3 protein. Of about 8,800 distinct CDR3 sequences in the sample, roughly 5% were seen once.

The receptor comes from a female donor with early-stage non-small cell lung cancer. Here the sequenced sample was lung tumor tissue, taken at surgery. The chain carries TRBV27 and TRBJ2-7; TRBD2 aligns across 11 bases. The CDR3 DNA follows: TGTGCCAGCAGTATTCGTAGCGGGAGGGCCCACGAGCAGTACTTC. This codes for CASSIRSGRAHEQYF.